This T cell receptor beta chain was found in a study of T-cell memory formation after mild COVID-19. Points from the study as a whole: Certain responding clones were present in pre-infection memory, suggesting participation of cross-reactive memory.

In this sample, this clonotype turned up many times. Its antigen is currently unknown. TCRdb fed the 5' RACE reads into MiXCR, producing one record per CDR3 protein. The repertoire holds approximately 480,000 distinct CDR3 sequences, about 20% seen once, with 9% to 15% in the top ten. V was pared by 0 bases and J by 1 base, with 8 bases between. This CDR3 has 15 residues. Looked up from germline, CDR1 is SGHRS and CDR2 is YFSETQ. The chain employs TRBV5-1 and TRBJ2-1; D remains unclear. Sequencing used PBMCs or a T cell subset sorted from them (not recorded which). The sequence came from an adult woman who had mild COVID-19 (a few samples of this study predate the infection). Cell type and time point are not known. The CDR3 here is CASSLGGESYNEQFF. The CDR3 DNA sequence: TGCGCCAGCAGCTTGGGTGGGGAATCCTACAATGAGCAGTTCTTC.